This T cell receptor (beta chain) was found in a study of blood T cell repertoires in COVID-19. About the study: Acute and convalescent COVID-19 samples came from the United States, Italy and Spain. PBMCs, B-cell-depleted T cells, or T cells were the source of the cDNA or gDNA that made up the material.

Seattle researchers signed up patients amid active infection and tracked them longitudinally. Source study methods: Researchers report that nucleated cell counts were estimated from reference gene primer amplification. The data were produced by immunoSEQ multiplex PCR, yet TCRdb's version contains in-frame clones alone and is incomplete. V, J and clone size are those of that table, while D and trimming were read from the DNA. The sample records 70,000 or so clones, around 80% being singletons. J gave up 7 bases and V 0 bases, and 6 bases lay outside the gene matches. CDR1 and CDR2 from the germline V gene are LGHNA and YSLEER. The CDR3 sequence is 16 residues long.

The chain employs TRBV4-3 and TRBJ2-1; the match to TRBD2 covers 10 bases. The clonotype was recovered from a man aged 45-65 years with COVID-19, enrolled during active disease. Sequencing was done on a sample of peripheral blood. CDR3 in DNA: TGCGCCAGCAGCCAAGATTGGGCTAGCGGGAGTAATGAGCAGTTCTTC. Translation gives CASSQDWASGSNEQFF.